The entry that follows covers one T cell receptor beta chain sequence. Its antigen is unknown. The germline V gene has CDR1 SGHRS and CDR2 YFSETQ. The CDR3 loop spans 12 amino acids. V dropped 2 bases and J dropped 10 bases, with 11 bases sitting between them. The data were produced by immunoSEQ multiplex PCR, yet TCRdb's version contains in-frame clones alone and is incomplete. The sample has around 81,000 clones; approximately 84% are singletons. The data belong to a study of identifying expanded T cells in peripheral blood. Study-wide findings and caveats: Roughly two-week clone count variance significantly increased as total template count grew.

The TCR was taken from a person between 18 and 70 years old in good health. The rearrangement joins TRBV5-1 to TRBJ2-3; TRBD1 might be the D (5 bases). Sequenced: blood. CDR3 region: CASSLTGRPQYF. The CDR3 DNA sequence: TGCGCCAGCAGCTTAACAGGCCGCCCGCAGTATTTT.